The TCR beta chain under discussion was sequenced for a study of beta chain features in type 1 diabetes. This clone was recorded a few times. Investigators reverse transcribed all isolated RNA, so they sequenced expressed TCRB transcripts. The table came from immunoSEQ multiplex PCR; TCRdb's copy has only in-frame clones and leaves some out. The repertoire holds more than 110,000 clones, with 6% to 7.5% as singletons. Germline V gene sequence: CDR1 SGHTA, CDR2 FQGNSA. V was pared by 1 base and J by 4 bases, with 9 bases of the junction left unmatched. The CDR3 consists of 18 residues. The chain uses TRBV7-2 and TRBJ2-3, with 12 bases aligning to TRBD2. Sequenced sample: central memory CD4+ T cells from blood. The origin of this receptor is a woman aged 25 to 45 in good health. The CDR3 sequence is CASSLVLAGGKDADTQYF. The CDR3 DNA reads as TGTGCCAGCAGCTTAGTTCTAGCGGGAGGGAAAGACGCAGATACGCAGTATTTT.